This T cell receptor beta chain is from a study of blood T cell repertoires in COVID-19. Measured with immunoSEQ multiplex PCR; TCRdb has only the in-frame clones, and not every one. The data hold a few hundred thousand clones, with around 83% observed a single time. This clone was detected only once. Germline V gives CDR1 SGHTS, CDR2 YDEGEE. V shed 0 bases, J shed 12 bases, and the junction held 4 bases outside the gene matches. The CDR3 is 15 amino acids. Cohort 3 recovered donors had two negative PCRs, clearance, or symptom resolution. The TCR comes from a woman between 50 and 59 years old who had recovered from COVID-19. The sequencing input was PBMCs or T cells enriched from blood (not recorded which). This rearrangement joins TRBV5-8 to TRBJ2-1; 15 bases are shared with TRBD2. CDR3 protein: CASSLVGLAGGGQFF. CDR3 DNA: TGTGCCAGCAGCTTGGTGGGACTAGCGGGGGGAGGGCAGTTCTTC. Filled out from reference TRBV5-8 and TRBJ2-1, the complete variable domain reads EAGVTQSPTHLIKTRGQQATLRCSPISGHTSVYWYQQALGLGLQFLLWYDEGEERNRGNFPPRFSGRQFPNYSSELNVNALELEDSALYLCASSLVGLAGGGQFFGPGTRLTVL.